This T cell receptor (beta chain) was obtained from a study of control samples from healthy donors and cancer patients. V lost 0 bases, J lost 3 bases, and 14 bases lay in between. In germline, CDR1 is LGHDT, CDR2 YNNKEL (reference sequence). CDR3 length: 16 residues. Profiled with immunoSEQ multiplex PCR; TCRdb holds only in-frame clones, not every one. The sample consists of tens of thousands of clones, approximately 88% of them appearing once. This clone came up once. The origin of this receptor is a woman aged 50 to 60 with lung cancer. This rearrangement joins TRBV3-1 (or the pseudogene TRBV3-2) to TRBJ1-2; D gene unclear. Sequenced input: PBMCs. The CDR3 DNA sequence: TGTGCCAGCAGCCAAGATTTGGCGGAAACAGACTATGGCTACACCTTC. Its protein is CASSQDLAETDYGYTF.